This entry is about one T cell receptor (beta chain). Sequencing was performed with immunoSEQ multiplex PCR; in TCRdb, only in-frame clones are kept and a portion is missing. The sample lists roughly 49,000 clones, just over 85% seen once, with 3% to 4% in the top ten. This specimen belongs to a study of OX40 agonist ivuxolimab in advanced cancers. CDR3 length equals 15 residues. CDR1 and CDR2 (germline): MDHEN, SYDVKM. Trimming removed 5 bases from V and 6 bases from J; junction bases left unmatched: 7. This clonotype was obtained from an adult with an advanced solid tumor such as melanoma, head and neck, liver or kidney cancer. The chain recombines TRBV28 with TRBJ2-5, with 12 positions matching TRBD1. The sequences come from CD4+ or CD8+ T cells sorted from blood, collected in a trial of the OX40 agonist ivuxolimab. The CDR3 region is CASSQPGQGAKTQYF. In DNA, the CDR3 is TGTGCCAGCAGTCAACCGGGACAGGGGGCTAAGACCCAGTACTTC.